The 10 T cell receptor beta chains presented below share a single source sample, sequenced in a study of shared clonotypes between healthy human individuals. Sequencing was performed with immunoSEQ multiplex PCR; in TCRdb, only in-frame clones are kept and a portion is missing. The sample records 1,400,000 or so clones, approximately 98.5% being singletons. The sample comprised naive CD4+ T cells sorted from blood. As to subset: CD45RA+ positively selected. The receptors shown here come from a man under 40 in good health.

The V and J genes are TRBV9 and TRBJ2-2, with a weak D call TRBD2 (5 bases). Germline V gives CDR1 SGDLS, CDR2 YYNGEE. V was cut by 3 bases and J by 8 bases, with 11 bases left in between. The CDR3 totals 13 residues. For the CDR3, the DNA is TGTGCCAGCAGCGACTTAAGGAGGGGGGAGCTGTTTTTT. Translating it yields CASSDLRRGELFF.

The chain uses TRBV25-1 and TRBJ1-1; TRBD1 aligns across 8 bases. The CDR3 length is 16 residues. V dropped 3 bases and J dropped 4; count of bases not matched to a gene: 10. CDR1 is MGHDK, CDR2 SYGVNS, per germline. This CDR3 reads CASSDWTGTRGTEAFF. As DNA, the CDR3 is TGTGCCAGCAGTGATTGGACAGGGACGAGGGGCACTGAAGCTTTCTTT.

This clone came up once. This rearrangement joins TRBV5-3 to TRBJ2-7; D is undetermined. TRBV5-3 is reported as an ORF; its role is uncertain. The CDR3 covers 14 residues. V shed 5 bases and J shed 3 bases, with 15 bases lying between them. Written as DNA, the CDR3 is TGTGCCAGAAGGGTACCCCAGGTTCGCTACGAGCAGTACTTC. Translation gives CARRVPQVRYEQYF.

The J gene is TRBJ1-1, the V gene TRBV10-3, with unresolved D. The germline V gene has CDR1 ENHRY and CDR2 SYGVKD. The length of the CDR3 is 13 residues. Trimming shortened V by 0 bases and J by 8 bases, and 10 bases separated the two germline ends. The CDR3 bases are TGTGCCATCAGTGAGTCCCCGACTCCCGAAGCTTTCTTT. Translating gives CAISESPTPEAFF.

As for this clone: At one boundary the junction diverges from the germline segment, which might be a read error. The rearrangement links TRBV7-7 to TRBJ2-2; 8 positions agree with TRBD1. This CDR3 has 15 residues. CDR1 SSHAT and CDR2 FNYEAQ come from the germline V gene (reference sequence). The DNA for the CDR3 is TGTGCTAGCAGCTTAGGACAGGGTCAAACCGGGGAGCTGTTTTTT. This gives the protein CASSLGQGQTGELFF.

The V call is TRBV2, the J call TRBJ2-1; 8 bases line up with TRBD1. V lost 5 bases and J lost 6; bases outside the gene matches: 9. This CDR3 contains 15 residues. CDR1 SNHLY and CDR2 FYNNEI come from the germline V gene. The CDR3 protein is CASSLDRGLLNEQFF. As DNA, the CDR3 is TGTGCCAGCAGTCTCGACAGGGGACTCCTCAATGAGCAGTTCTTC.

The J gene is TRBJ1-1, the V gene TRBV20-1; no definite D call. The CDR3 consists of 9 residues. Germline CDR1 DFQATT, CDR2 SNEGSKA (reference sequence). The CDR3 DNA reads as TGCAGCGAGCGCCGTGAAGCTTTCTTT. Translation gives CSERREAFF.

The genes are TRBV5-4 and TRBJ2-7; unclear D gene. Trimming removed 3 bases at V and 7 bases at J, with 11 bases between. Germline V gene data show CDR1 as SGHNT and CDR2 as YYREEE (reference sequence). CDR3 size: 12 residues. As DNA, the CDR3 is TGTGCCAGCAGCTATACGGGTGGAGAGCAGTACTTC. It specifies CASSYTGGEQYF.

The chain combines TRBV9 with TRBJ2-2; unclear D gene. The CDR3 has 13 amino acids. The germline gives CDR1 SGDLS, CDR2 YYNGEE. V was clipped by 3 bases and J by 1 base, with 4 bases between them. As DNA, the CDR3 is TGTGCCAGCAGCGGACTGAACACCGGGGAGCTGTTTTTT. It yields the protein CASSGLNTGELFF.

This sequence joins TRBV7-9 and TRBJ2-5; D may be TRBD1 (6 bases). Trimming cost V 1 base and J 1 base, with 13 bases left between them. The V gene's germline CDR1 is SEHNR and CDR2 FQNEAQ (reference sequence). CDR3 length equals 16 residues. The CDR3 bases are TGTGCCAGCAGCTTAGGTATGCGGACAGCCCAAGAGACCCAGTACTTC. Its protein product is CASSLGMRTAQETQYF.